This T cell receptor (beta chain) was documented in a study of blood T cell repertoires in COVID-19. Looking at the study overall: The United States, Italy and Spain were the sources of the acute and convalescent COVID-19 samples. Sample material is recorded as cDNA or gDNA derived from T cells, B-cell-depleted T cells, or PBMCs.

As originally analysed: Amplification of reference gene primers provided the estimated nucleated cell counts. This table comes from immunoSEQ multiplex PCR, and its TCRdb copy is limited to in-frame clones, with some not included. The V and J calls and the clone size are those of that table, but D and trimming were determined from the DNA. The sample has about 14,000 clones, approximately 73% seen once. This clone was observed a few times. The sequence came from a man in his 70s with acute or convalescent COVID-19. Sequencing was performed on peripheral blood.

Written as DNA, the CDR3 is TGTGCCAGCAGCTTCGACAGGGGCCCCTACGAGCAGTACTTC. Protein sequence: CASSFDRGPYEQYF. This sequence joins TRBV7-2 and TRBJ2-7, with TRBD1 identical over 8 bases. This CDR3 spans 14 amino acids. J gave up 2 bases and V 3 bases, and 3 bases lay outside the gene matches. Germline CDR1 and CDR2: SGHTA and FQGNSA.